This entry concerns a single T cell receptor beta chain. This specimen comes from a study of early T cells in non-severe SARS-CoV-2 infection. Study-level information: Sequencing used unsorted whole-blood bulk RNA, so chains lack pairing.

TCRdb ran MiXCR on the 5' RACE reads and lists one entry per CDR3 protein. The repertoire holds some 97,000 distinct CDR3 sequences, with 11% as singletons. The source material was whole blood, sampled at baseline. The clonotype was recovered from an adult who was a healthcare worker with PCR-confirmed SARS-CoV-2 infection or an uninfected control (not recorded which).

The CDR3 here is CASSYSTSGTYYNEQFF. The CDR3 nucleotides read TGTGCCAGCAGTTACTCGACTAGCGGGACGTATTATAATGAGCAGTTCTTC. This chain connects TRBV6-6 to TRBJ2-1, with 11 bases that match TRBD2. The CDR3 extends over 17 amino acids. In germline, CDR1 is MNHNY, CDR2 SVGAGI (reference sequence). The V segment lost 0 bases and the J segment 7 bases; nucleotides outside the gene matches: 8.